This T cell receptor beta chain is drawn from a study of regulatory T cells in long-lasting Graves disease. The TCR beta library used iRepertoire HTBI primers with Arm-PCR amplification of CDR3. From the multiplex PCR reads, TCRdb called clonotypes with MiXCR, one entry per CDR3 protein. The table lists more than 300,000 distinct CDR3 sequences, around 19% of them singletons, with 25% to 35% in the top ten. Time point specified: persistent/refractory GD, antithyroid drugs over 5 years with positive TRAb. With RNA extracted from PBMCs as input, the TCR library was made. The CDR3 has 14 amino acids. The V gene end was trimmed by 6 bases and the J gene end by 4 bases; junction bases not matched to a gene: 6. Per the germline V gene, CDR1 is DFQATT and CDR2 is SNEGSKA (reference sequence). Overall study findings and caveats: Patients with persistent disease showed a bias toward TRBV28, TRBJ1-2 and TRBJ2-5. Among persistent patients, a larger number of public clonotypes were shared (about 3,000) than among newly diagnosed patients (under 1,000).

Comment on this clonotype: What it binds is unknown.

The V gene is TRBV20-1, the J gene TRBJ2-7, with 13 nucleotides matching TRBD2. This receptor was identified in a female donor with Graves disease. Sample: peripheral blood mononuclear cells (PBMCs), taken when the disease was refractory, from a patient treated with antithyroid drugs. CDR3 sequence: CSATGTSGIYEQYF. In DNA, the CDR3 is TGCAGTGCCACGGGGACTAGCGGGATTTACGAGCAGTACTTC.